This T cell receptor beta chain was recovered during a study of neurological immune-mediated disorders. Findings and limits, study-wide: The most TCR clonal expansion was seen in HTLV-1-associated myelopathy, and the least was seen in multiple sclerosis, which fell below healthy controls. One related-CDR3 cluster, which may be a signature, held the repertoires of 18 of 34 multiple sclerosis patients after phylogenetic grouping. The absence of shared CDR3 amino acid sequences among expanded clones across subjects suggests private repertoires in all groups.

TCRdb analysed the 5' RACE reads with MiXCR anew, one entry per CDR3 protein. The sample consists of 20,000 to 30,000 distinct CDR3 sequences, 2.5% of them appearing once. Within the sample, this clonotype is medium-sized. Its specificity is not known. With V trimmed by 0 bases and J by 2 bases, 2 bases remained unmatched. CDR1 and CDR2 (germline): SGHRS, YFSETQ. The CDR3 consists of 15 residues. V is TRBV5-1 and J is TRBJ1-1, with 9 nucleotides matching TRBD1. This clonotype originated in a woman between 50 and 59 years old with multiple sclerosis. The sequencing input was PBMCs. CDR3 sequence reads: CASSLDRGLNTEAFF. The CDR3 DNA sequence: TGCGCCAGCAGCTTGGACAGGGGGCTAAACACTGAAGCTTTCTTT.